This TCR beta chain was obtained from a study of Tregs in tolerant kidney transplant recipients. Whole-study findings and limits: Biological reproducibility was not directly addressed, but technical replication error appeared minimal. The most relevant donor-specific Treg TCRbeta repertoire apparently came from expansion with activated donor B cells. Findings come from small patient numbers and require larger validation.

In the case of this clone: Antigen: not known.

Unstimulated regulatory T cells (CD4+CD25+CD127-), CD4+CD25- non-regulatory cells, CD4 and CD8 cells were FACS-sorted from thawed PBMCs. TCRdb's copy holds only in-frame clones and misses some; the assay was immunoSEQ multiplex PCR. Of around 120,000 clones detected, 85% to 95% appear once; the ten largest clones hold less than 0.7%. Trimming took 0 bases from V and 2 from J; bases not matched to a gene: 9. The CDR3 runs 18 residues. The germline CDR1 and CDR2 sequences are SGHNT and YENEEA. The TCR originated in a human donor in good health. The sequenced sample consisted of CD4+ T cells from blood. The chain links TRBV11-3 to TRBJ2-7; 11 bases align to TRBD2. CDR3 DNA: TGTGCCAGCAGCTTAGAAGGAATCGGACTAGCGGGTCCCTACGAGCAGTACTTC. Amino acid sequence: CASSLEGIGLAGPYEQYF.